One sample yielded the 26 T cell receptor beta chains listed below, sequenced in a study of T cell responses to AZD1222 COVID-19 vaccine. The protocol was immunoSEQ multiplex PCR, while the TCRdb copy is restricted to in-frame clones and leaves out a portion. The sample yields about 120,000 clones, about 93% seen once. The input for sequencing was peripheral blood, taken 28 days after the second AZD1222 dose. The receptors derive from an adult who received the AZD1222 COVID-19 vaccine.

For the CDR3, the DNA is TGTGCCAGCAGCCAAGTAAGGGGCTCGGATGGCTACACCTTC. Its translation: CASSQVRGSDGYTF. The chain is built from TRBV3-1 (or the pseudogene TRBV3-2) and TRBJ1-2; maybe TRBD1 (5 bases). Trimming pared 1 base from V and 6 bases from J, leaving 12 bases between. The CDR3 has 14 residues. CDR1 is LGHDT and CDR2 is YNNKEL in the germline V gene (reference sequence).

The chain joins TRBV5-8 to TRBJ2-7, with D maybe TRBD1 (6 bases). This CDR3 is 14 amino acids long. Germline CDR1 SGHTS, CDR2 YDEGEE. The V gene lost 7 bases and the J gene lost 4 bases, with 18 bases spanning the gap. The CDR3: CASPSDGGGYEQYF. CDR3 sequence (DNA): TGTGCCAGCCCCAGTGATGGGGGCGGTTACGAGCAGTACTTC.

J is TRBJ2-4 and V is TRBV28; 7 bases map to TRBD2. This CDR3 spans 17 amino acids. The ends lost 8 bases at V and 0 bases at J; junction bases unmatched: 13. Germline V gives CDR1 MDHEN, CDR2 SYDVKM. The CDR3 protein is CASSPRAGERAKNIQYF. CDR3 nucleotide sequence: TGTGCCAGCTCCCCCAGGGCGGGAGAAAGAGCCAAAAACATTCAGTACTTC.

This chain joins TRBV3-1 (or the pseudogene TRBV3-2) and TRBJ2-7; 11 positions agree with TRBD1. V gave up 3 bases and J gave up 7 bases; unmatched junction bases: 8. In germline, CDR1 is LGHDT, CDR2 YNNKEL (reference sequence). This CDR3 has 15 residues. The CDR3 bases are TGTGCCAGCAGCCAGTTATCGGACAGGGGGCTAGAGCAGTACTTC. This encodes CASSQLSDRGLEQYF.

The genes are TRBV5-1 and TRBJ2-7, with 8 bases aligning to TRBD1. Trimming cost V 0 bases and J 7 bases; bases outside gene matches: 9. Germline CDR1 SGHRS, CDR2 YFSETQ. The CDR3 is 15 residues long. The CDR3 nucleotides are TGCGCCAGCAGCTTGGCGAGGACAGGGTATGGGGAGCAGTACTTC. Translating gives CASSLARTGYGEQYF.

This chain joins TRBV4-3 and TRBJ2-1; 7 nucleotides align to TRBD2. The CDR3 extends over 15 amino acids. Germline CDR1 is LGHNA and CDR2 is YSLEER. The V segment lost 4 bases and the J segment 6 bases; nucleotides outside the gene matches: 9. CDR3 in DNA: TGCGCCAGCAGCCCTCGACTAGCTGGGGGCAATGAGCAGTTCTTC. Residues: CASSPRLAGGNEQFF.

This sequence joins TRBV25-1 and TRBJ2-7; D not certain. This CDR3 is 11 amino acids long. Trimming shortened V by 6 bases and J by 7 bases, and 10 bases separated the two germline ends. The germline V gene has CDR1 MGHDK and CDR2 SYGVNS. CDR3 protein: CASRTGWEQYF. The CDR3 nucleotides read TGTGCCAGCAGGACGGGTTGGGAGCAGTACTTC.

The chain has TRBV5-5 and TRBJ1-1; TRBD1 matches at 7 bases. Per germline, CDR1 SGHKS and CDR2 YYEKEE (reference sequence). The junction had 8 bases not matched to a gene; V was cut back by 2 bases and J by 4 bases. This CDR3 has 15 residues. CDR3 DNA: TGTGCCAGCAGCTTTATAACCGGGACAGTCACTGAAGCTTTCTTT. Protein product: CASSFITGTVTEAFF.

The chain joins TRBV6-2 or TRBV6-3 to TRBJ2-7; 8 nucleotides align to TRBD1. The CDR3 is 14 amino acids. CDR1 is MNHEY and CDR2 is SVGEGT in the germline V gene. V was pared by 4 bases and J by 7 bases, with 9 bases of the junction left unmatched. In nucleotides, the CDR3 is TGTGCCAGCAGTTTGGGGGACAGGCGGCCAGAGCAGTACTTC. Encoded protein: CASSLGDRRPEQYF.

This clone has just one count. CDR3 residues: CASSIRTSGGANEQFF. CDR3 DNA sequence: TGTGCCAGTAGTATACGGACTAGCGGGGGGGCCAATGAGCAGTTCTTC. The V and J genes are TRBV19 and TRBJ2-1; TRBD2 aligns across 15 bases. CDR1 is LNHDA and CDR2 is SQIVND in the germline V gene (reference sequence). This CDR3 has 16 residues. With V trimmed by 2 bases and J by 6 bases, 2 bases remained unmatched.

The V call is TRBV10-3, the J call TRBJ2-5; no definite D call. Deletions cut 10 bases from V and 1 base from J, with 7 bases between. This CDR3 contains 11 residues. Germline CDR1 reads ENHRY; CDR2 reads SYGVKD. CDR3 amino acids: CATGVQETQYF. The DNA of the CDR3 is TGTGCCACGGGCGTCCAAGAGACCCAGTACTTC.

The chain's CDR3 is CASSVASGGVADTQYF. The CDR3 DNA follows: TGTGCCAGCAGCGTAGCAAGCGGGGGGGTTGCAGATACGCAGTATTTT. The V gene is TRBV9, the J gene TRBJ2-3; TRBD2 matches at 10 bases. Per germline, CDR1 SGDLS and CDR2 YYNGEE. V lost 0 bases, J lost 4 bases, and 5 bases stayed unmatched. This CDR3 comprises 16 residues. Based on the CDR3 plus reference TRBV9 and TRBJ2-3, the full variable domain is DSGVTQTPKHLITATGQRVTLRCSPRSGDLSVYWYQQSLDQGLQFLIQYYNGEERAKGNILERFSAQQFPDLHSELNLSSLELGDSALYFCASSVASGGVADTQYFGPGTRLTVL.

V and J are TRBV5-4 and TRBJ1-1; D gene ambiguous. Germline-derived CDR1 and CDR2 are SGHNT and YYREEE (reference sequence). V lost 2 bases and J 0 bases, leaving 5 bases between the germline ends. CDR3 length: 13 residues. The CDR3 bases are TGTGCCAGCAGCTTCGAGTTGAACACTGAAGCTTTCTTT. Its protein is CASSFELNTEAFF.

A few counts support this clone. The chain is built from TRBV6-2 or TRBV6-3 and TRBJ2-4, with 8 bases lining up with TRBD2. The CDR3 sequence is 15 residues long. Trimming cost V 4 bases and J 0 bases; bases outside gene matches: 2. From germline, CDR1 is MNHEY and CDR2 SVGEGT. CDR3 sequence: CASSFLAGAKNIQYF. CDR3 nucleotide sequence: TGTGCCAGCAGTTTTCTAGCGGGAGCCAAAAACATTCAGTACTTC.

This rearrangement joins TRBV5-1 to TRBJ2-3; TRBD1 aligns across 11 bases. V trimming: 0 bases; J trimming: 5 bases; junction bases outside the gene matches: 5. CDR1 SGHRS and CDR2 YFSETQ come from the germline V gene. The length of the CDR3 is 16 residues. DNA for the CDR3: TGCGCCAGCAGCTTGGACGGACAGGGGGCGGGAGATACGCAGTATTTT. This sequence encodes CASSLDGQGAGDTQYF.

CDR3 DNA: TGCAGCGTTGTTGGACAGCCAGGGGATGGCTACACCTTC. This sequence encodes CSVVGQPGDGYTF. This chain links TRBV29-1 with TRBJ1-2, with a tentative D call TRBD1 (6 bases). Germline CDR1 and CDR2: SQVTM and ANQGSEA. Deletions cut 4 bases from V and 6 bases from J, with 15 bases between. This CDR3 comprises 13 residues.

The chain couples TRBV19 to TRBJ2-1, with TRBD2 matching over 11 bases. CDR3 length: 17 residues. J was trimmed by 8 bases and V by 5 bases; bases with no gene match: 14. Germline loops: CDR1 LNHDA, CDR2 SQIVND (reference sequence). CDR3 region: CASSPNQLAGALDEQFF. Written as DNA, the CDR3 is TGTGCCAGTAGTCCCAACCAACTAGCGGGAGCTTTGGATGAGCAGTTCTTC. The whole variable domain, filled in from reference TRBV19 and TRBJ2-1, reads DGGITQSPKYLFRKEGQNVTLSCEQNLNHDAMYWYRQDPGQGLRLIYYSQIVNDFQKGDIAEGYSVSREKKESFPLTVTSAQKNPTAFYLCASSPNQLAGALDEQFFGPGTRLTVL.

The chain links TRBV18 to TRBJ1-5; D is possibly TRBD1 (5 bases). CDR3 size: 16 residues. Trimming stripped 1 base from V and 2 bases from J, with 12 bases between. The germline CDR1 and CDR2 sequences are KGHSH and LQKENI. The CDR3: CASSPRVTQGNQPQHF. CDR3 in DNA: TGTGCCAGCTCACCACGGGTAACACAGGGCAATCAGCCCCAGCATTTT.

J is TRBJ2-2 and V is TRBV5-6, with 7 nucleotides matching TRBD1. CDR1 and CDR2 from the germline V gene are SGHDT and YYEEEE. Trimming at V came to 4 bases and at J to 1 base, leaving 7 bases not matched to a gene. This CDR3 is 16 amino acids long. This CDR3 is CASSPNRGENTGELFF. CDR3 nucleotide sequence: TGTGCCAGCAGCCCAAACAGGGGCGAGAACACCGGGGAGCTGTTTTTT.

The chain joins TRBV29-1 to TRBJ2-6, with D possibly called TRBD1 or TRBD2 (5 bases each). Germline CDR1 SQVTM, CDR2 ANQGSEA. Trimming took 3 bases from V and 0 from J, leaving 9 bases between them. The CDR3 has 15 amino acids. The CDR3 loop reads CSVEGRSSGANVLTF. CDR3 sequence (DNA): TGCAGCGTTGAGGGACGGAGCTCTGGGGCCAACGTCCTGACTTTC.

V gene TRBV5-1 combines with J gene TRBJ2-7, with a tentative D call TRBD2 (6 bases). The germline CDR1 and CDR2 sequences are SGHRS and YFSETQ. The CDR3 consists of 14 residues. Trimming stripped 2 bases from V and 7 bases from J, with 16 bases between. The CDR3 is CASSLTGDGLEQYF. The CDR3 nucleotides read TGCGCCAGCAGCTTAACGGGAGACGGCCTAGAGCAGTACTTC.

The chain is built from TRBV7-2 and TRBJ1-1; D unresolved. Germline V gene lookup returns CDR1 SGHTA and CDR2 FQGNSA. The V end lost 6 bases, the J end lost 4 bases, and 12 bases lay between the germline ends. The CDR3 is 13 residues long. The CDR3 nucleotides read TGTGCCAGCAGTGTGGCGGGGTTCACTGAAGCTTTCTTT. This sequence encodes CASSVAGFTEAFF. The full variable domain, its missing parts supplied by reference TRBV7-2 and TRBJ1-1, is GAGVSQSPSNKVTEKGKDVELRCDPISGHTALYWYRQSLGQGLEFLIYFQGNSAPDKSGLPSDRFSAERTGGSVSTLTIQRTQQEDSAVYLCASSVAGFTEAFFGQGTRLTVV.

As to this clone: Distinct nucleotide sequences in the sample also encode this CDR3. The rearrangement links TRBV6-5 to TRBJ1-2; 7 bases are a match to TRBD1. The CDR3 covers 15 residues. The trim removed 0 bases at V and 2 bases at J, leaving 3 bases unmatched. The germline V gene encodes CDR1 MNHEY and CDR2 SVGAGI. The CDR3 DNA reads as TGTGCCAGCAGTTACTCCGCGGACAGGAACTATGGCTACACCTTC. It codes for CASSYSADRNYGYTF.

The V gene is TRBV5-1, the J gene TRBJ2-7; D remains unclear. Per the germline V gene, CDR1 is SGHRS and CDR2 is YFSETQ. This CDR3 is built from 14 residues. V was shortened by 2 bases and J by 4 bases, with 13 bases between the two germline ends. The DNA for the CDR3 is TGCGCCAGCAGCTTAGGGCCAGTCGGGTACGAGCAGTACTTC. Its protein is CASSLGPVGYEQYF.

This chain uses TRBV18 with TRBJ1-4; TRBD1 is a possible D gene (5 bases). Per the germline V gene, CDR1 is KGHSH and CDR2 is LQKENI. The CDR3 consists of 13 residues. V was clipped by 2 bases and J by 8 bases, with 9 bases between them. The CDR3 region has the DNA TGTGCCAGCTCACCAATGACAGACGAAAAACTGTTTTTT. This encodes CASSPMTDEKLFF.

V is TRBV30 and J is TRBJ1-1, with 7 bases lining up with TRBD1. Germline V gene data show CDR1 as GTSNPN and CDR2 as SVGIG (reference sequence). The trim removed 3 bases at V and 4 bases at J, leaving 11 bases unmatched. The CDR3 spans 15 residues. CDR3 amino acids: CAWSLKRQGFTEAFF. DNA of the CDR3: TGTGCCTGGAGCTTAAAACGACAGGGCTTCACTGAAGCTTTCTTT.